The 2 T cell receptor beta chains below come from one sample, sequenced in a study of regulatory T cells in long-lasting Graves disease. Specified time point: persistent/refractory GD, antithyroid drugs over 5 years with positive TRAb. The TCR library was made from RNA extracted from PBMCs. The authors built TCR beta libraries using iRepertoire HTBI primers and Arm-PCR of CDR3 regions. Via MiXCR, TCRdb re-called the multiplex PCR reads, giving one row per CDR3 protein. The profile shows fewer than 450,000 distinct CDR3 sequences, about 25% of them singletons. Sequencing used peripheral blood mononuclear cells (PBMCs), obtained when the disease was refractory, from a patient treated with antithyroid drugs. These receptors were taken from a female donor with Graves disease.

This clonotype was found many times. This chain uses TRBV28 with TRBJ1-1; weak D call: TRBD1 (6 bases). From germline, CDR1 is MDHEN and CDR2 SYDVKM. The CDR3 has 16 amino acids. Trimming cost V 2 bases and J 5 bases, with 18 bases left between them. The CDR3 sequence: CASSLVPGAPRTEAFF. For the CDR3, the DNA is TGTGCCAGCAGTTTAGTTCCGGGGGCGCCGAGGACTGAAGCTTTCTTT. The full variable domain, completed using reference TRBV28 and TRBJ1-1, is DVKVTQSSRYLVKRTGEKVFLECVQDMDHENMFWYRQDPGLGLRLIYFSYDVKMKEKGDIPEGYSVSREKKERFSLILESASTNQTSMYLCASSLVPGAPRTEAFFGQGTRLTVV.

This clonotype was counted a few times. V and J are TRBV19 and TRBJ1-2; D not resolved. The CDR3 is 14 residues long. The germline V gene encodes CDR1 LNHDA and CDR2 SQIVND (reference sequence). The V end was cut by 3 bases, the J end by 1 base, with 9 bases between. The CDR3 reads CASSMGRNNYGYTF. CDR3 sequence (DNA): TGTGCCAGTAGTATGGGCAGGAATAACTATGGCTACACCTTC.